The 17 T cell receptor beta chains reported below all come from one sample, sequenced in a study of blood T cell repertoires in COVID-19. Profiling relied on immunoSEQ multiplex PCR, and the TCRdb table lists in-frame clones only, not all of them. In the table there are 200,000 to 300,000 clones, 65% to 90% of which are singletons. Sequenced input: PBMCs or T cells enriched from blood (not recorded which). The receptors were sampled from a man aged 40-49 years who had recovered from COVID-19.

The chain links TRBV2 to TRBJ2-1; D unclear. Trimming removed 0 bases at V and 6 bases at J, with 12 bases between. The CDR3 consists of 15 residues. Germline V gene sequence: CDR1 SNHLY, CDR2 FYNNEI. CDR3 bases: TGTGCCAGCAGTGAAGCGCACGCGGCGGTCAATGAGCAGTTCTTC. It encodes CASSEAHAAVNEQFF.

J is TRBJ1-2 and V is TRBV9; 7 bases fit TRBD1. The CDR3 length is 15 residues. CDR1 is SGDLS and CDR2 is YYNGEE in the germline V gene. The J segment lost 2 bases and the V segment lost 0 bases, leaving 4 bases of the junction unmatched. The CDR3: CASSVAPTGNYGYTF. The CDR3 DNA reads TGTGCCAGCAGCGTAGCCCCGACAGGGAACTATGGCTACACCTTC.

CDR3 DNA sequence: TGTGCCAGCAGCCCGCCGGGACAGCCCTCTTACGAGCAGTACTTC. Protein product: CASSPPGQPSYEQYF. V is TRBV11-1 and J is TRBJ2-7; TRBD1 matches 7 bases. With V trimmed by 5 bases and J by 4 bases, 11 bases remained unmatched. The CDR3 is 15 amino acids. CDR1 and CDR2 (germline): SGHAT, FQDESV (reference sequence).

In its sample, this clone was seen a few times. The V call is TRBV2, the J call TRBJ2-5; tentatively, D is TRBD2 (6 bases). Deletions cut 4 bases from V and 7 bases from J, with 13 bases between. The V gene's germline CDR1 is SNHLY and CDR2 FYNNEI. The CDR3 covers 13 residues. CDR3 sequence: CASSGDSLSTQYF. The CDR3 nucleotides read TGTGCCAGCAGTGGGGACTCCCTATCGACCCAGTACTTC.

This chain links TRBV2 with TRBJ2-1; 10 nucleotides match TRBD2. Trimming removed 7 bases from V and 8 bases from J; junction bases left unmatched: 8. CDR1 and CDR2 from the germline V gene are SNHLY and FYNNEI. The CDR3 sequence is 14 residues long. CDR3 sequence: CASTFTSGVDEQFF. For the CDR3, the DNA is TGTGCCAGCACTTTCACTAGCGGGGTCGATGAGCAGTTCTTC. The full variable domain, its missing parts supplied by reference TRBV2 and TRBJ2-1, is EPEVTQTPSHQVTQMGQEVILRCVPISNHLYFYWYRQILGQKVEFLVSFYNNEISEKSEIFDDQFSVERPDGSNFTLKIRSTKLEDSAMYFCASTFTSGVDEQFFGPGTRLTVL.

The chain combines TRBV6-5 with TRBJ2-7, with 8 bases aligning to TRBD1. V lost 5 bases and J lost 10; bases outside the gene matches: 10. This CDR3 spans 13 amino acids. In germline, CDR1 is MNHEY, CDR2 SVGAGI. CDR3 coding DNA: TGTGCCAGCAGTAGGACAGGGACCGCGGCCCAGTACTTC. This encodes CASSRTGTAAQYF.

This clone was counted a single time. The chain employs TRBV19 and TRBJ2-1, with D unresolved. Trimming left V 3 bases short and J 4 bases short, with 7 bases between. Germline V gene lookup returns CDR1 LNHDA and CDR2 SQIVND (reference sequence). The CDR3 loop spans 13 amino acids. CDR3 DNA sequence: TGTGCCAGTAGTATTGATAGATACAATGAGCAGTTCTTC. Its translation: CASSIDRYNEQFF.

The gene calls are TRBV7-2 and TRBJ1-1; possibly TRBD1 for D (5 bases). Trimming pared 1 base from V and 7 bases from J, leaving 13 bases between. CDR3 size: 14 residues. Germline lookup yields CDR1 SGHTA and CDR2 FQGNSA. DNA for the CDR3: TGTGCCAGCAGCTTAGTGGAGGGGCAGGTTGAAGCTTTCTTT. Translated: CASSLVEGQVEAFF.

This clone was picked up one time. This chain uses TRBV7-3 with TRBJ2-1; a possible D gene is TRBD1 (6 bases). V was trimmed by 9 bases and J by 4 bases, leaving 19 bases between them. The CDR3 is 15 residues long. The germline V gene has CDR1 SGHTA and CDR2 FQGTGA. The CDR3 sequence: CASRLGTSAYNEQFF. The CDR3 coding sequence is TGTGCCAGTCGACTTGGGACAAGTGCGTACAATGAGCAGTTCTTC. Filled out from reference TRBV7-3 and TRBJ2-1, the complete variable domain reads GAGVSQTPSNKVTEKGKYVELRCDPISGHTALYWYRQSLGQGPEFLIYFQGTGAADDSGLPNDRFFAVRPEGSVSTLKIQRTERGDSAVYLCASRLGTSAYNEQFFGPGTRLTVL.

V is TRBV27 and J is TRBJ2-5; a weak D match, TRBD2 (6 bases). The V end lost 5 bases, the J end lost 3 bases, and 13 bases lay between the germline ends. CDR1 MNHEY and CDR2 SMNVEV come from the germline V gene (reference sequence). The CDR3 extends over 14 amino acids. CDR3 sequence: CASSPQGLEETQYF. The DNA of the CDR3 is TGTGCCAGCAGTCCCCAGGGACTGGAAGAGACCCAGTACTTC.

This chain connects TRBV19 to TRBJ1-2, with 7 bases matching TRBD1. This CDR3 comprises 16 residues. Germline assignment: CDR1 LNHDA and CDR2 SQIVND (reference sequence). The junction had 14 bases not matched to a gene; V was cut back by 7 bases and J by 3 bases. The CDR3 is CASTPGTAEQDYGYTF. The CDR3 nucleotides read TGTGCCAGTACCCCAGGGACAGCCGAGCAGGACTATGGCTACACCTTC.

This clone was seen just once. The chain employs TRBV6-5 and TRBJ1-2, with unresolved D. Looked up from germline, CDR1 is MNHEY and CDR2 is SVGAGI. V was cut by 6 bases and J by 2 bases, with 10 bases left in between. The length of the CDR3 is 13 residues. The CDR3 DNA is TGTGCCAGCAGGCCCACACCCAACTATGGCTACACCTTC. It translates to CASRPTPNYGYTF.

V is TRBV18 and J is TRBJ2-1; 10 bases are shared with TRBD1. V was clipped by 3 bases and J by 3 bases; unmatched bases: 5. This CDR3 spans 16 amino acids. Germline V gene sequence: CDR1 KGHSH, CDR2 LQKENI. In nucleotides, the CDR3 is TGTGCCAGCTCACCCCGGGACAGGGGATTCTACAATGAGCAGTTCTTC. This gives the protein CASSPRDRGFYNEQFF.

This chain connects TRBV27 to TRBJ2-1, with 7 bases identical to TRBD2. The germline V gene encodes CDR1 MNHEY and CDR2 SMNVEV (reference sequence). The CDR3 consists of 16 residues. V trimming: 0 bases; J trimming: 2 bases; junction bases outside the gene matches: 4. The CDR3 coding sequence is TGTGCCAGCAGTTTATCACAGGCGGGAGCCTACAATGAGCAGTTCTTC. This gives the protein CASSLSQAGAYNEQFF.

The gene calls are TRBV27 and TRBJ1-5; perhaps TRBD1 as D (5 bases). Trimming removed 0 bases at V and 4 bases at J, with 7 bases between. Germline loops: CDR1 MNHEY, CDR2 SMNVEV (reference sequence). This CDR3 has 14 amino acids. The DNA of the CDR3 is TGTGCCAGCAGTTTATCAAGGGGTAATCAGCCCCAGCATTTT. Protein sequence: CASSLSRGNQPQHF.

V gene TRBV7-8 combines with J gene TRBJ1-2, with 8 bases identical to TRBD1. CDR3 length equals 12 residues. Germline V gene data show CDR1 as SGHVS and CDR2 as FQNEAQ. Unmatched junction bases numbered 8, after V lost 5 bases and J lost 12 bases. CDR3 sequence: CASSPGQAGNTF. CDR3 bases: TGTGCCAGCAGCCCGGGACAGGCAGGGAACACCTTC.

The V gene is TRBV7-8, the J gene TRBJ1-6; TRBD1 might be the D (6 bases). V was pared by 5 bases and J by 10 bases, with 18 bases between. The CDR3 totals 15 residues. Germline V lookup: CDR1 SGHVS, CDR2 FQNEAQ. The CDR3 protein is CASSMGAGRDSPLHF. In DNA, the CDR3 is TGTGCCAGCAGCATGGGGGCAGGGAGAGACTCACCCCTCCACTTT.